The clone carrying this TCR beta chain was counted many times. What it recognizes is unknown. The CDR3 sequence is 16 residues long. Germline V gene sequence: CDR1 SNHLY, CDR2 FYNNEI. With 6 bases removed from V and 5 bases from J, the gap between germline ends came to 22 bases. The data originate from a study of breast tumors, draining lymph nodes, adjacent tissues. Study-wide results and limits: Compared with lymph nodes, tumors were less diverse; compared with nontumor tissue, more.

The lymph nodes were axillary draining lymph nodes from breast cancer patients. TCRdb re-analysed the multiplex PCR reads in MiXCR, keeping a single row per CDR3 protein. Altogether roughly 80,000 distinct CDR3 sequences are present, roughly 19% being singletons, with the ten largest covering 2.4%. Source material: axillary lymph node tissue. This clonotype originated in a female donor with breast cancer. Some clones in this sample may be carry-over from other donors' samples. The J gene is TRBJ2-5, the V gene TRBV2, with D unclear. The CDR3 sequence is CASSDIRRSLRETQYF. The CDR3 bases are TGTGCCAGCAGCGACATTCGCCGATCACTAAGGGAGACCCAGTACTTC. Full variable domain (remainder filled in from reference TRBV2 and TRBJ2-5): EPEVTQTPSHQVTQMGQEVILRCVPISNHLYFYWYRQILGQKVEFLVSFYNNEISEKSEIFDDQFSVERPDGSNFTLKIRSTKLEDSAMYFCASSDIRRSLRETQYFGPGTRLLVL.